The T cell receptor (beta chain) described here comes from a study of breast tumors, draining lymph nodes, adjacent tissues. Findings and limits, study-wide: Tumor TCR diversity was below lymph nodes but above nontumor tissue.

As for this clonotype: The antigen is undetermined.

TCRdb itself ran the multiplex PCR reads through MiXCR, one entry per CDR3 protein. The sample carries 50,000 to 75,000 distinct CDR3 sequences, less than 75% recorded once. This clonotype was sampled from a female donor with breast cancer. Some clones in this sample may be carry-over from other donors' samples. The material sequenced was breast tumor tissue.

The CDR3 here is CSARDRVTGELFF. The CDR3 DNA follows: TGCAGTGCTAGGGACAGGGTAACCGGGGAGCTGTTTTTT. The V and J genes are TRBV20-1 and TRBJ2-2; TRBD1 aligns across 8 bases. V was clipped by 3 bases and J by 5 bases; unmatched bases: 2. Germline assignment: CDR1 DFQATT and CDR2 SNEGSKA (reference sequence). This CDR3 spans 13 amino acids.